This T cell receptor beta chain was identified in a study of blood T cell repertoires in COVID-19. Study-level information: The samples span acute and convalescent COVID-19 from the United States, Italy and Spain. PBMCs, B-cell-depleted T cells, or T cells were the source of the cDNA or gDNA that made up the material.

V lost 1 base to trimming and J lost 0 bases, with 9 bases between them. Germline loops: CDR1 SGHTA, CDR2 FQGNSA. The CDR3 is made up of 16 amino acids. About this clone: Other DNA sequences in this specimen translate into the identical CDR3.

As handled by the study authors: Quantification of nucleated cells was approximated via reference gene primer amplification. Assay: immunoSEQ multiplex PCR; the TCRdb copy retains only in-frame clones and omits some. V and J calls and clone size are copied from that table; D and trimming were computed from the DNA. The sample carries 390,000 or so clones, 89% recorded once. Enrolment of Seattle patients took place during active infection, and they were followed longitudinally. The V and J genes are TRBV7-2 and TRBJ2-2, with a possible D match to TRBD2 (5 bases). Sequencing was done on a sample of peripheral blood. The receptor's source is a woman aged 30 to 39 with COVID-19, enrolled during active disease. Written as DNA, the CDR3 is TGTGCCAGCAGCTTAGTCCGGGGAGCGAACACCGGGGAGCTGTTTTTT. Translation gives CASSLVRGANTGELFF.